These 18 T cell receptor beta chains originate from one sample sequenced in a study of cytomegalovirus exposure and HLA in healthy donors. PCR employed 60 Vbeta and 13 Jbeta primers. TCRdb's table, derived via immunoSEQ multiplex PCR, lists solely in-frame clones and lacks some. The sample has roughly 130,000 clones, under 85% seen once. Specimen: PBMCs. Source of these receptors: a woman aged 45-59 years in good health and CMV-seropositive.

This chain joins TRBV7-9 and TRBJ2-3; 10 bases are a match to TRBD2. V lost 1 base to trimming and J lost 6 bases; unmatched junction nucleotides: 7. The germline V gene has CDR1 SEHNR and CDR2 FQNEAQ (reference sequence). The CDR3 contains 16 residues. The CDR3 bases are TGTGCCAGCAGCTTAGTTAGCGGGGGGATCGGGGATACGCAGTATTTT. The encoded protein is CASSLVSGGIGDTQYF.

This clone was observed a few times. This chain's CDR3 is CASSLSGQGGYGYTF. As DNA, the CDR3 is TGTGCCAGCAGCTTGTCGGGACAGGGGGGCTATGGCTACACCTTC. The chain uses TRBV5-4 and TRBJ1-2, with 11 bases identical to TRBD1. This CDR3 comprises 15 residues. V dropped 1 base and J dropped 4; count of bases not matched to a gene: 3. Germline CDR1 SGHNT, CDR2 YYREEE (reference sequence).

The rearrangement uses TRBV18 and TRBJ1-1, with D possibly being TRBD1 (5 bases). Germline-derived CDR1 and CDR2 are KGHSH and LQKENI. The CDR3 length is 13 residues. Trimming stripped 4 bases from V and 7 bases from J, with 13 bases between. CDR3 DNA: TGTGCCAGCTCACAGGGACTGTTAGGTGAAGCTTTCTTT. Amino acid sequence: CASSQGLLGEAFF.

About this clone itself: Sequence at one end of the junction differs from germline and may be a read error. The chain employs TRBV7-9 and TRBJ1-2, with unresolved D. CDR3 length equals 11 residues. CDR1 and CDR2 from the germline V gene are SEHNR and FQNEAQ (reference sequence). The DNA of the CDR3 is TGTGCCAGCAGCTTAGGGCTCGAGGGATCCTTC. This codes for CASSLGLEGSF.

The gene calls are TRBV27 and TRBJ2-7; 7 positions match TRBD1. Germline lookup yields CDR1 MNHEY and CDR2 SMNVEV (reference sequence). The CDR3 has 17 residues. J was trimmed by 0 bases and V by 4 bases; bases with no gene match: 12. The CDR3 region is CASSSGPTGPRSYEQYF. CDR3 DNA: TGTGCCAGCAGTTCCGGTCCGACAGGGCCCCGCTCCTACGAGCAGTACTTC.

The chain employs TRBV30 and TRBJ1-2; TRBD1 might be the D (6 bases). Germline CDR1 is GTSNPN and CDR2 is SVGIG (reference sequence). The CDR3 covers 16 residues. V was trimmed by 1 base and J by 4 bases, leaving 19 bases between them. In DNA form, the CDR3 reads TGTGCCTGGAGTGAGGGGACCAGGGGTGATGGCTATGGCTACACCTTC. Protein: CAWSEGTRGDGYGYTF.

This clone was counted a single time. The V and J genes are TRBV19 and TRBJ1-2; perhaps TRBD1 as D (6 bases). Germline values: CDR1 LNHDA, CDR2 SQIVND (reference sequence). The CDR3 sequence is 12 residues long. V dropped 8 bases and J dropped 4 bases, with 11 bases sitting between them. The CDR3: CASFGRGYGYTF. The CDR3 bases are TGTGCCAGTTTCGGCAGGGGCTATGGCTACACCTTC.

V usage is TRBV5-8 and J usage is TRBJ2-1; a weak D match, TRBD1 (5 bases). CDR1 is SGHTS and CDR2 is YDEGEE in the germline V gene. Trimming stripped 5 bases from V and 4 bases from J, with 16 bases between. CDR3 length: 15 amino acids. The CDR3 DNA sequence: TGTGCCAGCAGGAAGGGGTCACCAAGTTACAATGAGCAGTTCTTC. This sequence encodes CASRKGSPSYNEQFF.

The chain recombines TRBV30 with TRBJ1-1; tentative D call: TRBD1 (5 bases). This CDR3 is built from 14 residues. The germline gives CDR1 GTSNPN, CDR2 SVGIG (reference sequence). The ends were cut back, 5 bases at V and 6 bases at J, with 19 bases in the middle. In nucleotides, the CDR3 is TGTGCCTGGGCTGCTGGGCGGAGGGACTCTGAAGCTTTCTTT. Translated: CAWAAGRRDSEAFF.

V is TRBV19 and J is TRBJ1-3, with 10 bases identical to TRBD1. CDR1 and CDR2 (germline): LNHDA, SQIVND (reference sequence). There are 15 residues in the CDR3. With V trimmed by 2 bases and J by 6 bases, 4 bases remained unmatched. The CDR3: CASSIPGTGENTIYF. The CDR3 nucleotides are TGTGCCAGTAGTATACCCGGGACAGGGGAAAACACCATATATTTT.

The chain links TRBV30 to TRBJ2-6; possibly TRBD2 for D (6 bases). Trimming took 4 bases from V and 0 from J, leaving 16 bases between them. This CDR3 comprises 17 residues. CDR1 and CDR2 from the germline V gene are GTSNPN and SVGIG (reference sequence). CDR3 sequence (DNA): TGTGCCTGGAATTCGAATCGGGGGAACTCTGGGGCCAACGTCCTGACTTTC. This translates into CAWNSNRGNSGANVLTF. Variable domain in full (rest from reference TRBV30 and TRBJ2-6): SQTIHQWPATLVQPVGSPLSLECTVEGTSNPNLYWYRQAAGRGLQLLFYSVGIGQISSEVPQNLSASRPQDRQFILSSKKLLLSDSGFYLCAWNSNRGNSGANVLTFGAGSRLTVL.

The V call is TRBV5-5, the J call TRBJ1-2, with 8 nucleotides matching TRBD1. Trimming cost V 7 bases and J 7 bases; bases outside gene matches: 12. The germline CDR1 and CDR2 sequences are SGHKS and YYEKEE (reference sequence). The CDR3 extends over 14 amino acids. The DNA for the CDR3 is TGTGCCAGCCTTAGCGACAGGGGTTGGACTGGCTACACCTTC. Translating gives CASLSDRGWTGYTF.

The chain links TRBV5-1 to TRBJ2-1; 12 positions agree with TRBD2. V shed 4 bases, J shed 8 bases, and the junction held 10 bases outside the gene matches. CDR3 size: 16 residues. Germline-derived CDR1 and CDR2 are SGHRS and YFSETQ. The CDR3 is CASSRTSGALGDEQFF. In nucleotides, the CDR3 is TGCGCCAGCAGCCGGACTAGCGGGGCCCTCGGTGATGAGCAGTTCTTC. Combining the CDR3 with reference TRBV5-1 and TRBJ2-1 gives the whole variable domain KAGVTQTPRYLIKTRGQQVTLSCSPISGHRSVSWYQQTPGQGLQFLFEYFSETQRNKGNFPGRFSGRQFSNSRSEMNVSTLELGDSALYLCASSRTSGALGDEQFFGPGTRLTVL.

This chain connects TRBV19 to TRBJ2-5; a possible D gene is TRBD2 (7 bases). This CDR3 has 16 residues. Looked up from germline, CDR1 is LNHDA and CDR2 is SQIVND (reference sequence). Trimming stripped 1 base from V and 2 bases from J, with 14 bases between. The CDR3 loop is CASSIGPAGAQETQYF. CDR3 DNA sequence: TGTGCCAGTAGTATAGGCCCGGCGGGGGCACAAGAGACCCAGTACTTC.

The rearrangement joins TRBV11-2 to TRBJ2-1; 14 nucleotides line up with TRBD2. The CDR3 has 15 residues. Germline CDR1 SGHAT, CDR2 FQNNGV. V lost 5 bases and J lost 4; bases outside the gene matches: 1. DNA for the CDR3: TGTGCCAGCAGCCGGACTAGCGGGGGGTACAATGAGCAGTTCTTC. Its protein product is CASSRTSGGYNEQFF.

As to this clone: Other DNA sequences of this sample code for an identical CDR3. J is TRBJ1-1 and V is TRBV5-1; the D gene is possibly TRBD1 (5 bases). This CDR3 is 14 amino acids long. The germline gives CDR1 SGHRS, CDR2 YFSETQ. Trimming stripped 2 bases from V and 4 bases from J, with 12 bases between. CDR3 nucleotide sequence: TGCGCCAGCAGCTTTCAGGGCTTGGGCACTGAAGCTTTCTTT. Translating gives CASSFQGLGTEAFF.

The chain joins TRBV7-2 to TRBJ2-3; 9 bases agree with TRBD2. Looked up from germline, CDR1 is SGHTA and CDR2 is FQGNSA. Trimming removed 1 base from V and 4 bases from J; junction bases left unmatched: 9. The CDR3 is 17 amino acids. As DNA, the CDR3 is TGTGCCAGCAGCTTAGTAGGTTCGCGGGGGGGCCCAGATACGCAGTATTTT. Its translation is CASSLVGSRGGPDTQYF.

The chain joins TRBV14 to TRBJ2-1; D might be TRBD2 (5 bases). Germline V lookup: CDR1 SGHDN, CDR2 FVKESK. Trimming pared 2 bases from V and 3 bases from J, leaving 14 bases between. The CDR3 has 16 residues. Here the CDR3 DNA reads TGTGCCAGCAGCCAAAACTGGCTAGCAGACTACAATGAGCAGTTCTTC. Translated: CASSQNWLADYNEQFF.